This entry features one T cell receptor beta chain sequence. This sample was included in a study of T cell responses to AZD1222 COVID-19 vaccine. Assay used: immunoSEQ multiplex PCR; TCRdb lists only in-frame clones, some missing. Of approximately 140,000 clones in the sample, roughly 89% were seen once. Trimming removed 5 bases at V and 6 bases at J, with 13 bases between. Germline assignment: CDR1 MNHEY and CDR2 SVGAGI. The CDR3 extends over 13 amino acids. The source material was peripheral blood, sampled 28 days after the second AZD1222 dose. The clonotype comes from an adult who received the AZD1222 COVID-19 vaccine. The V gene is TRBV6-5, the J gene TRBJ1-1, with D perhaps matching TRBD1 (5 bases). The CDR3 sequence is CASSPGPGAEAFF. Written as DNA, the CDR3 is TGTGCCAGCAGTCCGGGGCCGGGCGCTGAAGCTTTCTTT.